This TCR beta chain emerged from a study of blood T cells in healthy people across ages. Deletions cut 0 bases from V and 4 bases from J, with 11 bases between. The CDR3 is made up of 14 amino acids. Per germline, CDR1 SGDLS and CDR2 YYNGEE. Worth noting for this clonotype: What it binds is not known.

Using a J-beta primer mix together with a sample-barcoded 5' primer, a second PCR was run for roughly 6 to 12 cycles. Each cDNA molecule was tagged by a template-switch adaptor with 12 random nucleotides. Using its own MiXCR run on the 5' RACE reads, TCRdb lists one record per CDR3 protein. The sample gives 650,000 to 800,000 distinct CDR3 sequences, about 42% of which show up once; about 21% is in the top ten. Study-level points and caveats: Investigators treated diversity estimates from one million T cells as underestimates. Whereas aged donors had fewer naive CD4+ cells, long-lived donors had more of them and higher diversity. Percentage of naive T cells showed a strong correlation with TCR beta diversity.

The chain is built from TRBV9 and TRBJ2-7; possibly TRBD2 for D (7 bases). This TCR was recovered from a man aged 55 to 70 in good health. The sample was blood. The CDR3 coding sequence is TGTGCCAGCAGCGTAGAGGGGGGGGCGTACGAGCAGTACTTC. Its protein is CASSVEGGAYEQYF.